This T cell receptor beta chain stems from a study of blood T cell repertoires in COVID-19. Study at large: PBMCs, B-cell-depleted T cells, or T cells provided the cDNA or gDNA that made up the material.

V gave up 4 bases and J gave up 9 bases; unmatched junction bases: 11. Germline lookup yields CDR1 PRHDT and CDR2 FYEKMQ (reference sequence). The CDR3 runs to 16 residues. This clone has ten or more counts. In the source study's methods: Scientists estimated how many nucleated cells there were by amplifying reference gene primers. The protocol was immunoSEQ multiplex PCR, while the TCRdb copy is restricted to in-frame clones and leaves out a portion. V, J and clone size derive from that table, while D and trimming were established from the DNA sequence. The table lists over 75,000 clones, 80% of them singletons, with approximately 9% in the top ten.

The TCR comes from a man in his fifties or sixties who had recovered from COVID-19. Sample: peripheral blood. The V and J genes are TRBV13 and TRBJ1-6; TRBD1 matches at 8 bases. CDR3 coding DNA: TGTGCCAGCAGCTCAGTCAGGGGGCAAGGGAGTTCACCCCTCCACTTT. Translated, it gives CASSSVRGQGSSPLHF.